A single sample is the source of the 21 T cell receptor beta chains below, sequenced in a study of cytomegalovirus exposure and HLA in healthy donors. Primers: 60 Vbeta forward and 13 Jbeta reverse. Some clones are missing from TCRdb's copy, which holds only in-frame ones; the method was immunoSEQ multiplex PCR. Counted here are under 200,000 clones, over 70% occurring once; the ten biggest clones make up around 3.1%. Sample: PBMCs. Receptors originate from a woman aged 50 to 60 in good health and CMV-seropositive.

The chain recombines TRBV7-6 with TRBJ2-7; a weak D match, TRBD2 (7 bases). The CDR3 sequence is 15 residues long. The germline V gene has CDR1 SGHVS and CDR2 FNYEAQ. Trimming left V 3 bases short and J 1 base short, with 13 bases between. The CDR3 DNA reads TGTGCCAGCAGCTTTTCGGGGGGCGAGTCCTACGAGCAGTACTTC. Amino acids: CASSFSGGESYEQYF. Complete variable domain (other parts from reference TRBV7-6 and TRBJ2-7): GAGVSQSPRYKVTKRGQDVALRCDPISGHVSLYWYRQALGQGPEFLTYFNYEAQQDKSGLPNDRFSAERPEGSISTLTIQRTEQRDSAMYRCASSFSGGESYEQYFGPGTRLTVT.

This clone was seen a few times. The gene calls are TRBV2 and TRBJ1-2; D possibly corresponds to TRBD1 (6 bases). CDR1 and CDR2 from the germline V gene are SNHLY and FYNNEI. V lost 6 bases and J lost 3, with 14 bases in between. The CDR3 consists of 14 residues. The CDR3 DNA sequence: TGTGCCAGCAGGGAGGGGGGGGGTTACTATGGCTACACCTTC. As protein: CASREGGGYYGYTF. Looking up the rest from reference TRBV2 and TRBJ1-2 gives the full variable domain: EPEVTQTPSHQVTQMGQEVILRCVPISNHLYFYWYRQILGQKVEFLVSFYNNEISEKSEIFDDQFSVERPDGSNFTLKIRSTKLEDSAMYFCASREGGGYYGYTFGSGTRLTVV.

The CDR3 loop is CASSIGLAANRRYF. The CDR3 DNA reads TGCGCCAGCAGCATAGGACTAGCGGCTAACAGGCGGTACTTC. The V call is TRBV5-1, the J call TRBJ2-7; 10 positions match TRBD2. The ends lost 4 bases at V and 12 bases at J; junction bases unmatched: 13. The CDR3 has 14 residues. The germline V gene has CDR1 SGHRS and CDR2 YFSETQ.

The gene calls are TRBV28 and TRBJ1-4; weak D call: TRBD1 (6 bases). V lost 4 bases and J lost 10, with 16 bases in between. There are 14 residues in the CDR3. Looked up from germline, CDR1 is MDHEN and CDR2 is SYDVKM. CDR3 coding DNA: TGTGCCAGCAGTTCCGGGGGCGGGGGCGGAAAACTGTTTTTT. This gives the protein CASSSGGGGGKLFF.

The rearrangement uses TRBV6-5 and TRBJ1-5, with 8 bases fitting TRBD1. CDR3 length: 15 amino acids. Trimming cost V 2 bases and J 4 bases; bases outside gene matches: 4. CDR1 MNHEY and CDR2 SVGAGI come from the germline V gene. The DNA for the CDR3 is TGTGCCAGCAGTTACGATCACAGGGGGAATCAGCCCCAGCATTTT. Translating gives CASSYDHRGNQPQHF.

The chain couples TRBV11-3 to TRBJ2-3; D may be TRBD2 (5 bases). V was pared by 5 bases and J by 3 bases, with 12 bases between. Germline V gene lookup returns CDR1 SGHNT and CDR2 YENEEA. The CDR3 consists of 14 residues. The CDR3 DNA is TGTGCCAGCAGCCCCTGGGAGAGGACAGATACGCAGTATTTT. It translates to CASSPWERTDTQYF. The whole variable domain, filled in from reference TRBV11-3 and TRBJ2-3, reads EAGVVQSPRYKIIEKKQPVAFWCNPISGHNTLYWYLQNLGQGPELLIRYENEEAVDDSQLPKDRFSAERLKGVDSTLKIQPAELGDSAVYLCASSPWERTDTQYFGPGTRLTVL.

The chain is built from TRBV28 and TRBJ2-4; perhaps TRBD2 as D (6 bases). Trimming shortened V by 2 bases and J by 13 bases, and 15 bases separated the two germline ends. CDR3 length equals 13 residues. CDR1 is MDHEN, CDR2 SYDVKM, per germline. CDR3 residues: CASSLAQLRGQYF. The CDR3 bases are TGTGCCAGCAGTTTAGCGCAGTTGCGGGGCCAGTACTTC.

The chain links TRBV28 to TRBJ2-7; 9 positions agree with TRBD1. This CDR3 region has 13 residues. V dropped 8 bases and J dropped 3; count of bases not matched to a gene: 5. Per the germline V gene, CDR1 is MDHEN and CDR2 is SYDVKM. The CDR3 reads CASSKGQGYEQYF. CDR3 in DNA: TGTGCCAGCTCTAAGGGACAGGGCTACGAGCAGTACTTC.

The V gene is TRBV30, the J gene TRBJ1-4, with unresolved D. Germline CDR1 GTSNPN, CDR2 SVGIG (reference sequence). This CDR3 contains 14 residues. Between the trimmed V and J ends, which lost 3 bases and 7 bases, there was a span of 15 bases. DNA for the CDR3: TGTGCCTGGAGAGAGGGATTAGTAGCTGAAAAACTGTTTTTT. This encodes CAWREGLVAEKLFF.

The chain uses TRBV2 and TRBJ2-3, with 15 bases that match TRBD2. The V gene end was trimmed by 4 bases and the J gene end by 12 bases; junction bases not matched to a gene: 8. Germline values: CDR1 SNHLY, CDR2 FYNNEI. CDR3 length equals 15 residues. This CDR3 is CASSAGTSGGLSQYF. For the CDR3, the DNA is TGTGCCAGCAGTGCAGGGACTAGCGGGGGGCTAAGTCAGTATTTT.

The chain links TRBV4-3 to TRBJ1-5; D is unresolved. Germline CDR1 LGHNA, CDR2 YSLEER. This CDR3 region has 13 residues. Deletions cut 1 base from V and 8 bases from J, with 9 bases between. CDR3: CASSQGGEEPQHF. The CDR3 DNA follows: TGCGCCAGCAGCCAAGGTGGGGAGGAGCCCCAGCATTTT.

This clone turned up a few times. The chain recombines TRBV10-2 with TRBJ2-1, with 12 bases matching TRBD1. Germline V gene data show CDR1 as WSHSY and CDR2 as SAAADI. V was pared by 0 bases and J by 7 bases, with 7 bases of the junction left unmatched. The CDR3 runs 17 residues. CDR3 protein: CASSESGGDRGRNEQFF. The CDR3 bases are TGCGCCAGCAGTGAGTCGGGGGGGGACAGGGGGCGGAATGAGCAGTTCTTC.

The chain recombines TRBV5-1 with TRBJ2-1; weak D call: TRBD2 (7 bases). This CDR3 region has 14 residues. Germline assignment: CDR1 SGHRS and CDR2 YFSETQ. Trimming took 2 bases from V and 10 from J, leaving 16 bases between them. CDR3 protein: CASSFGTTGREQFF. The CDR3, as DNA: TGCGCCAGCAGCTTCGGGACTACAGGGCGGGAGCAGTTCTTC. The entire variable domain, with the rest obtained from reference TRBV5-1 and TRBJ2-1, is as follows: KAGVTQTPRYLIKTRGQQVTLSCSPISGHRSVSWYQQTPGQGLQFLFEYFSETQRNKGNFPGRFSGRQFSNSRSEMNVSTLELGDSALYLCASSFGTTGREQFFGPGTRLTVL.

This chain joins TRBV19 and TRBJ1-3; TRBD1 matches 8 bases. CDR1 is LNHDA and CDR2 is SQIVND in the germline V gene (reference sequence). Trimming at V came to 6 bases and at J to 2 bases, leaving 6 bases not matched to a gene. The CDR3 contains 15 residues. CDR3 amino acids: CASSVTGGTGNTIYF. The CDR3 bases are TGTGCCAGTAGCGTCACAGGGGGAACTGGAAACACCATATATTTT.

This clone was seen only once. The chain links TRBV11-2 to TRBJ1-3; 7 bases fit TRBD1. J was trimmed by 2 bases and V by 4 bases; bases with no gene match: 5. This CDR3 is 15 amino acids long. Looked up from germline, CDR1 is SGHAT and CDR2 is FQNNGV. As DNA, the CDR3 is TGTGCCAGCAGCTCCACCGGGACAGCTGGAAACACCATATATTTT. Its protein is CASSSTGTAGNTIYF.

The rearrangement joins TRBV28 to TRBJ2-3, with TRBD2 matching over 7 bases. V lost 3 bases to trimming and J lost 1 base; unmatched junction nucleotides: 7. The CDR3 totals 16 residues. CDR1 MDHEN and CDR2 SYDVKM come from the germline V gene. This CDR3 is CASSFGRAGGTDTQYF. Here the CDR3 DNA reads TGTGCCAGCAGTTTCGGGCGGGCGGGAGGCACAGATACGCAGTATTTT. Together with reference TRBV28 and TRBJ2-3, the CDR3 gives the full variable domain: DVKVTQSSRYLVKRTGEKVFLECVQDMDHENMFWYRQDPGLGLRLIYFSYDVKMKEKGDIPEGYSVSREKKERFSLILESASTNQTSMYLCASSFGRAGGTDTQYFGPGTRLTVL.

This clone appeared a single time. The chain has TRBV4-3 and TRBJ1-2; 7 bases are a match to TRBD1. Germline lookup yields CDR1 LGHNA and CDR2 YSLEER. CDR3 length: 15 residues. V trimming: 0 bases; J trimming: 6 bases; junction bases outside the gene matches: 7. CDR3 DNA: TGCGCCAGCAGCCAAGATCCGACAGGGCCTCATGGCTACACCTTC. It codes for CASSQDPTGPHGYTF.

The DNA of the CDR3 is TGTGCCAGCAGCGTAGGGGCAGGGGCCCACTACGAGCAGTACTTC. Residues: CASSVGAGAHYEQYF. The rearrangement uses TRBV9 and TRBJ2-5; possibly TRBD1 for D (6 bases). Matching the DNA end better, TRBJ2-7 makes the J call doubtful. Germline lookup yields CDR1 SGDLS and CDR2 YYNGEE. This CDR3 contains 15 residues.

The chain is built from TRBV15 and TRBJ2-7; the match to TRBD2 covers 12 bases. V lost 0 bases to trimming and J lost 3 bases; unmatched junction nucleotides: 9. From germline, CDR1 is LNHNV and CDR2 YYDKDF (reference sequence). The CDR3 loop spans 18 amino acids. CDR3 DNA sequence: TGTGCCACCAGCAGAGAAGGCAGGACTAGCGGGGCTTTCTACGAGCAGTACTTC. It translates to CATSREGRTSGAFYEQYF.

J is TRBJ1-1 and V is TRBV5-6, with TRBD1 as a possible D gene (6 bases). The V and J ends lost 3 bases and 1 base respectively, with 10 bases between them. Germline CDR1 reads SGHDT; CDR2 reads YYEEEE. This CDR3 region has 14 residues. The CDR3 DNA reads TGTGCCAGCAGCTCAGGGGTTTGGAACACTGAAGCTTTCTTT. Protein sequence: CASSSGVWNTEAFF.

Remarks on this clone: The same CDR3 is also encoded by other DNA sequences in this sample. The J gene is TRBJ2-1, the V gene TRBV7-2; possibly TRBD2 for D (5 bases). In germline, CDR1 is SGHTA, CDR2 FQGNSA. The V end lost 5 bases, the J end lost 4 bases, and 15 bases lay between the germline ends. The CDR3 loop spans 15 amino acids. As DNA, the CDR3 is TGTGCCAGCAGCCTCCTCGGCGGGTCTTACAATGAGCAGTTCTTC. It yields the protein CASSLLGGSYNEQFF.